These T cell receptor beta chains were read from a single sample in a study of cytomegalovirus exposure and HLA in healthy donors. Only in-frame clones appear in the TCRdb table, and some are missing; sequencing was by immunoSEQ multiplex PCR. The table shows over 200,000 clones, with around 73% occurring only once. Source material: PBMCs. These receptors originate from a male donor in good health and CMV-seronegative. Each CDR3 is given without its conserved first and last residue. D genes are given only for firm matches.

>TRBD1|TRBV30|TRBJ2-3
AWSHRGTGGDTQY
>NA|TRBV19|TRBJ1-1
ASRLGPEAF
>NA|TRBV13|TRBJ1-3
ASSLGTGRASGNTIY
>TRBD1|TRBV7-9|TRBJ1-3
SSSAGRDRVFNTIY
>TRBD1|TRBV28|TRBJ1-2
ASNAGTVNYGYT
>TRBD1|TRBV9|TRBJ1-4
ASSMGQGAPGNKLF
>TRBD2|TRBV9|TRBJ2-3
ASSVVSSGSDTQY
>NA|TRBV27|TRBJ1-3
ASGGAGNTIY
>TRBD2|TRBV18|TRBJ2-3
ASSPTTSGLAGGPGTDTQY
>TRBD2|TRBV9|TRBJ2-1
ASSVEWLAGASYNEQF
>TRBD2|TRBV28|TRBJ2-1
ASSEGGGNEQF
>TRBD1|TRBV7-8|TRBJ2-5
VPQGTGQETQY
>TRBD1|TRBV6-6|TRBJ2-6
ATLNGQGTGANVLT
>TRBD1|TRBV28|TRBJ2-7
ASGQGSREQY
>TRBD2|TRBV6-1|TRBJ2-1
ASSTTSGINTEQF
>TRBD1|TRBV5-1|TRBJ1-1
ASSLTPGGPEAF
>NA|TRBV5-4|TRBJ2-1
ASSVGLASYNEQF
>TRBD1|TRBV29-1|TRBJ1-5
SARTGDQPQH
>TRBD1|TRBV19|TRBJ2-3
ASSPRTGWADTQY
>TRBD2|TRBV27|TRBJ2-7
ASSRGTSVNEQY
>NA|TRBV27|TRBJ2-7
ASSGQGTSSYEQY
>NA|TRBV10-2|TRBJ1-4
ASRRDAKLDNEKLF
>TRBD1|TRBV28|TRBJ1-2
ASSLPGGRYT